One and the same sample provided the 10 T cell receptor beta chains below, sequenced in a study of spatial heterogeneity in lung cancer. Whole-study results and caveats: Counts of expanded alpha and beta TCRs within tumors tracked the tumor nonsynonymous mutation count.

Their specific antigens are unknown. TCRdb redid the calling of the 5' RACE reads with MiXCR, one entry per CDR3 protein. The table records about 14,000 distinct CDR3 sequences, approximately 4.8% of them present only once. Sample time point: sample taken at primary tumor resection. The sample consisted of lung tumor tissue, taken at surgery. Receptors originate from a female donor with early-stage non-small cell lung cancer.

Comments on this clonotype: In a library made to pick up alpha chains, this beta chain is a stray read with a size that means little. The CDR3 region is CASRGLATVNSPLHF. CDR3 sequence (DNA): TGTGCAAGTCGGGGTCTTGCGACAGTGAATTCACCCCTCCACTTT. This rearrangement joins TRBV6-2 or TRBV6-3 to TRBJ1-6; maybe TRBD1 (5 bases). There are 15 residues in the CDR3. The germline gives CDR1 MNHEY, CDR2 SVGEGT.

The table lists this clonotype with many counts. Since the library was made to target alpha chains, this beta chain is a stray read and its abundance is not meaningful. The chain uses TRBV6-6 and TRBJ1-2; D possibly corresponds to TRBD1 (5 bases). Germline-derived CDR1 and CDR2 are MNHNY and SVGAGI (reference sequence). V was cut by 2 bases and J by 8 bases, with 15 bases left in between. The CDR3 is 14 amino acids. The CDR3 loop is CASSYVVRVKGYTF. For the CDR3, the DNA is TGTGCCAGCAGTTACGTTGTCAGGGTAAAAGGCTACACCTTC.

This clonotype was seen ten or more times. This beta chain is an unintended read in a library built for alpha chains; its size means little. The chain uses TRBV21-1 and TRBJ1-5. TRBV21-1 is described as a pseudogene. This CDR3 spans 13 amino acids. The CDR3 nucleotides read TGTGCCAGCAGCAAAGAAGGGAATCGGCCCCAGCATTTT. It is translated as CASSKEGNRPQHF.

The table lists this clonotype with many counts. As an off-target read in a library built for alpha chains, this beta chain has a frequency of little significance. The gene calls are TRBV5-1 and TRBJ2-3; a possible D gene is TRBD1 (5 bases). The CDR3 has 15 amino acids. Germline CDR1 is SGHRS and CDR2 is YFSETQ. Trimming pared 4 bases from V and 2 bases from J, leaving 14 bases between. In DNA form, the CDR3 reads TGCGCCAGCAGCGTGGCAGGGCAAGTCACAGATACGCAGTATTTT. It codes for CASSVAGQVTDTQYF.

This clonotype has just a few counts. A read error may produce the germline difference seen at one junction end. The library was designed around alpha chains, so this beta chain is a stray read whose abundance carries little weight. V is TRBV14 and J is TRBJ2-5; 15 nucleotides agree with TRBD2. Germline V gives CDR1 SGHDN, CDR2 FVKESK. This CDR3 is 18 amino acids long. CDR3 region: CASSQFAGLAGGGETQYF. The DNA of the CDR3 is TGTGCCAGTAGCCAATTCGCGGGACTAGCGGGAGGAGGCGAGACCCAGTACTTC.

This clonotype was found many times. Since the library was made to target alpha chains, this beta chain is a stray read and its abundance is not meaningful. V is TRBV4-3 and J is TRBJ1-2; no clear D gene. Trimming cost V 8 bases and J 6 bases, with 25 bases left between them. Germline V gives CDR1 LGHNA, CDR2 YSLEER. The length of the CDR3 is 16 residues. This CDR3 is CASGPGVGGSVHGYTF. In nucleotides, the CDR3 is TGCGCCAGCGGGCCCGGGGTCGGCGGGTCCGTCCATGGCTACACCTTC.

On this clonotype itself: Because the library targeted alpha chains, this beta chain is an off-target read whose size means little. The chain joins TRBV3-2 to TRBJ2-7. TRBV3-2 is a pseudogene. CDR3 length: 14 amino acids. CDR3: CASSQGNKNYEQYF. Written as DNA, the CDR3 is TGTGCCAGCAGCCAGGGCAATAAGAACTACGAGCAGTACTTC.

The table lists this clonotype with many counts. The library was prepared for alpha chains; this beta chain is a stray read, so its frequency means little. This chain joins TRBV24-1 and TRBJ2-1; D may be TRBD1 or TRBD2 (5 bases each). The CDR3 length is 16 residues. Trimming removed 4 bases at V and 2 bases at J, with 14 bases between. The germline V gene has CDR1 KGHDR and CDR2 SFDVKD. CDR3 DNA: TGTGCCACCAGTGACGCCGACAGAGGGCCCTACAATGAGCAGTTCTTC. Encoded protein: CATSDADRGPYNEQFF.

This clonotype was seen at least ten times. This beta chain is a stray read from a library made for alpha chains; its abundance is not meaningful. The chain employs TRBV5-1 and TRBJ2-7; the match to TRBD2 covers 7 bases. V trimming: 2 bases; J trimming: 0 bases; junction bases outside the gene matches: 8. CDR3 length equals 16 residues. Germline V gene data show CDR1 as SGHRS and CDR2 as YFSETQ. The CDR3 bases are TGCGCCAGCAGCTTTGGAGCGGGGAAAAGCTCCTACGAGCAGTACTTC. This sequence encodes CASSFGAGKSSYEQYF.

This clonotype was observed at least ten times. This beta chain was picked up by a library intended for alpha chains and is off target, so its count carries little meaning. V usage is TRBV5-5 and J usage is TRBJ2-1; 9 bases are a match to TRBD1. Trimming took 5 bases from V and 8 from J; bases not matched to a gene: 17. CDR3 length equals 17 residues. Germline loops: CDR1 SGHKS, CDR2 YYEKEE (reference sequence). CDR3 protein: CASSQTSTGGASYEQFF. The CDR3 DNA follows: TGTGCCAGCAGTCAGACAAGTACAGGGGGCGCCTCCTATGAGCAGTTCTTC.